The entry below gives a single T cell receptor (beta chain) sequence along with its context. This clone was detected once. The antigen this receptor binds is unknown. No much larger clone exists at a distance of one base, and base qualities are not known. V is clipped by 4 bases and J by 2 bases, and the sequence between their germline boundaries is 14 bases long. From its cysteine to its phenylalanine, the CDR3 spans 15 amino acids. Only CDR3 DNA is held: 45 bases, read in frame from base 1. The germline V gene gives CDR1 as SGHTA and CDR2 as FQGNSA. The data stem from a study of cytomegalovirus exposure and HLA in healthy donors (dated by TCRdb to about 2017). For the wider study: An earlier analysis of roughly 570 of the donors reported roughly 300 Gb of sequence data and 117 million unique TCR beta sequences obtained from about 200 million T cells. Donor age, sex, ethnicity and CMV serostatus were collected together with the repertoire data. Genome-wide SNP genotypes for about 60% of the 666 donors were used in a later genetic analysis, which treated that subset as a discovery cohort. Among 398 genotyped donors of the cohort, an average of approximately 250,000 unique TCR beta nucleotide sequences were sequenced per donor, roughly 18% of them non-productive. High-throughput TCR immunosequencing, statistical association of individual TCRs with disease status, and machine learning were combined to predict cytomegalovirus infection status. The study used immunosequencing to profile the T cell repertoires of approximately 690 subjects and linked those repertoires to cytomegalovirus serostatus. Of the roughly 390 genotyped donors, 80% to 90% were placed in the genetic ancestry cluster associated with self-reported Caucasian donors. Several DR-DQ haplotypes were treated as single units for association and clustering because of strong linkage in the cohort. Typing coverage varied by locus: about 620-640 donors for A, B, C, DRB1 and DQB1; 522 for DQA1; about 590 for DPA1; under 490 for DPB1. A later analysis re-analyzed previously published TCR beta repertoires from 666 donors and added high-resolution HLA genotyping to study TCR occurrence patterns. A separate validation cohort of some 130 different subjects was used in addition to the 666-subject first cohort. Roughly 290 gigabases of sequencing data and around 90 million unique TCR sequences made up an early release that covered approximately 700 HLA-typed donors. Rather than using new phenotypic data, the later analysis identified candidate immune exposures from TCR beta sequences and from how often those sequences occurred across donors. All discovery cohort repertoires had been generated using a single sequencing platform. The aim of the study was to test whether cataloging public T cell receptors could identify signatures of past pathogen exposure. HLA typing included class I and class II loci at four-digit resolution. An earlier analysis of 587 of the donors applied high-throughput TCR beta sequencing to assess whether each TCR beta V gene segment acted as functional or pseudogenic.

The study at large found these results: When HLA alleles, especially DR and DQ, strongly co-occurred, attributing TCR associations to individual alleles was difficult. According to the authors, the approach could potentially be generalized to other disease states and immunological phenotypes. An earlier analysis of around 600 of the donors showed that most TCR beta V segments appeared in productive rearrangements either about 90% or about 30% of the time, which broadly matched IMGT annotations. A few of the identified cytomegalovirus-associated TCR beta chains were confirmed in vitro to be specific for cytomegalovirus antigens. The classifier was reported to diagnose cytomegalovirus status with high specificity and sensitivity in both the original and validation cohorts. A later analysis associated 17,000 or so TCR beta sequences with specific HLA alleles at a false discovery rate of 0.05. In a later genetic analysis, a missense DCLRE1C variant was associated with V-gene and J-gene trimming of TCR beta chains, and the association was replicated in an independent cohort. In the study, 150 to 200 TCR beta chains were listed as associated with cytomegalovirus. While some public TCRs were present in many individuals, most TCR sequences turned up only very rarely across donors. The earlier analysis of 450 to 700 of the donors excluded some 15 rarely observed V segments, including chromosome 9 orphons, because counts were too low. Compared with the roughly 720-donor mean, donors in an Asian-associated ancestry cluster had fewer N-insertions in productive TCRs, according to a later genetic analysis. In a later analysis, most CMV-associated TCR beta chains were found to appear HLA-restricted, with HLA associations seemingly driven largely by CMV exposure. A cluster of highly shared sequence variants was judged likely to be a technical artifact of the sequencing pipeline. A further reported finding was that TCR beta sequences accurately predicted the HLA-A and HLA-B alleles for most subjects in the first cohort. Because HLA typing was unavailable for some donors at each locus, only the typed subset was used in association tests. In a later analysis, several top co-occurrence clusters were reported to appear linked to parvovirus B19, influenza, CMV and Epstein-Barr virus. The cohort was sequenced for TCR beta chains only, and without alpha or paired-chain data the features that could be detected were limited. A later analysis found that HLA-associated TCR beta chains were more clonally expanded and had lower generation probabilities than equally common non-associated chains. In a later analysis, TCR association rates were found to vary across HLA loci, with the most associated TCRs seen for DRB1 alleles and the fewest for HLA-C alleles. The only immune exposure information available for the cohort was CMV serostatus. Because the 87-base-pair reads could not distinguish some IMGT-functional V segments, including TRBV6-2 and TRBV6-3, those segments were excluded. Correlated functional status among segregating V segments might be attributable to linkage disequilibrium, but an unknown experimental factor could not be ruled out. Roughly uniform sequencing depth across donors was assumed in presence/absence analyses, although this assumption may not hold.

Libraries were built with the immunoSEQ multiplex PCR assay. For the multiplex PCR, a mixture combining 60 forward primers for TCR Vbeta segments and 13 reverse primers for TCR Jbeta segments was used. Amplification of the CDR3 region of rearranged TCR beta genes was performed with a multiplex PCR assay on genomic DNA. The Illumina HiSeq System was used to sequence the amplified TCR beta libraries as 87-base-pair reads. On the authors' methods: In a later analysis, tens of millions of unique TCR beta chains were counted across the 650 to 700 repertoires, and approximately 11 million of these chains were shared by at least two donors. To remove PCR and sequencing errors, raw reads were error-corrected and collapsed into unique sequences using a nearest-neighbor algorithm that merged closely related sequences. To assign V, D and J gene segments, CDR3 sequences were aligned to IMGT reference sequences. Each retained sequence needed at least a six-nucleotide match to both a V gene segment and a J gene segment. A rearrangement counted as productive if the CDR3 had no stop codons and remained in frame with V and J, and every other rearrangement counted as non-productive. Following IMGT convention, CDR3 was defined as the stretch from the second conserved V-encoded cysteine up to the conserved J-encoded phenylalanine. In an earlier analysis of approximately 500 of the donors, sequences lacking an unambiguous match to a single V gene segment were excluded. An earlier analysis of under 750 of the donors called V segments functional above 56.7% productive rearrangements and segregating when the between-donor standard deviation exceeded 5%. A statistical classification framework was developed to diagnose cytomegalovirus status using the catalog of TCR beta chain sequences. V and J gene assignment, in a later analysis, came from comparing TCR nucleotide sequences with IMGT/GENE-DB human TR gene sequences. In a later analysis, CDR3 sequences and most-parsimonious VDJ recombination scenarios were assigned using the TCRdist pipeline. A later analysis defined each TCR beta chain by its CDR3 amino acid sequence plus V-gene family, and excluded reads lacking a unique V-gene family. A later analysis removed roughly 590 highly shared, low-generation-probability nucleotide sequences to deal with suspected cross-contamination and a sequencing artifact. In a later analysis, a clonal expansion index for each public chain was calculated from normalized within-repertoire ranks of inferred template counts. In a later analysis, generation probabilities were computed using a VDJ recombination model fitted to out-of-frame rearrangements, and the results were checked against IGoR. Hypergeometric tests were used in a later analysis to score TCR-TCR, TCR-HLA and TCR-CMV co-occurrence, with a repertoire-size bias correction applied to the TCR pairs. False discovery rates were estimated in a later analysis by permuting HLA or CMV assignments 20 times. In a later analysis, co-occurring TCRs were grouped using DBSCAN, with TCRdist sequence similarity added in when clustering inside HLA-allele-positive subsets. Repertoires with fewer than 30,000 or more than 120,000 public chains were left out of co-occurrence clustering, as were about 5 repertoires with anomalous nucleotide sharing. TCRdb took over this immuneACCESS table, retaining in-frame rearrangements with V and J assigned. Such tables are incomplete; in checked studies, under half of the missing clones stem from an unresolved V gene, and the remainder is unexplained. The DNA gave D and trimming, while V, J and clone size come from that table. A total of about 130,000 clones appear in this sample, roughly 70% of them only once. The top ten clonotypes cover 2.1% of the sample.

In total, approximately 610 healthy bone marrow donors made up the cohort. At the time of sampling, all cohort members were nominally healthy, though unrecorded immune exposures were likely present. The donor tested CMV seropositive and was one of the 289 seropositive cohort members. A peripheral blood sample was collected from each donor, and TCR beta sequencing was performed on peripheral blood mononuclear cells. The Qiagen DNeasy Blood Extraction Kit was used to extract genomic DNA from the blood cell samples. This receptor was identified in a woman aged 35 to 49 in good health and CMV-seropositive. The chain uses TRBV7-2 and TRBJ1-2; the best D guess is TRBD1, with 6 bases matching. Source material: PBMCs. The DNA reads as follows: TGTGCCAGCAGCTCTATAACAGGGATCAACTATGGCTACACCTTC. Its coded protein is CASSSITGINYGYTF.